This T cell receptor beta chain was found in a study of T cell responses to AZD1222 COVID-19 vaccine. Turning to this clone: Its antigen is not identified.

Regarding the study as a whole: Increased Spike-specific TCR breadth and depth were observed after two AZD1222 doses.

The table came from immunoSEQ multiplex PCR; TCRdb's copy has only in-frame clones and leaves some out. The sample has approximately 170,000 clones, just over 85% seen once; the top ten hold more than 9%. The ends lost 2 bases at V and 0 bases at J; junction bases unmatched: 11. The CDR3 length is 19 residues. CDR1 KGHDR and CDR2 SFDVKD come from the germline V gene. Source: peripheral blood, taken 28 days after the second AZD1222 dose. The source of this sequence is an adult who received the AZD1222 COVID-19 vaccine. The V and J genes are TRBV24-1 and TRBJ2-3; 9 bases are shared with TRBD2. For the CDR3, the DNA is TGTGCCACCAGTGATTATAGCGTGGCTAGCGGGGCTAGCACAGATACGCAGTATTTT. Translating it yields CATSDYSVASGASTDTQYF.